The source of this T cell receptor beta chain is a study of cytomegalovirus exposure and HLA in healthy donors. Regarding the study as a whole: Sequences of the TCR beta chain were said to predict the HLA-A and HLA-B alleles of most subjects accurately.

Regarding this clone: Its antigen is not identified.

The V segment lost 0 bases and the J segment 3 bases; nucleotides outside the gene matches: 3. Germline V gene sequence: CDR1 LNHDA, CDR2 SQIVND (reference sequence). CDR3 length: 15 amino acids. PCR involved 60 Vbeta and 13 Jbeta primers. TCRdb's table, derived via immunoSEQ multiplex PCR, lists solely in-frame clones and lacks some. The sample table includes approximately 79,000 clones. The gene calls are TRBV19 and TRBJ2-7; 9 bases fit TRBD2. The sequencing input was PBMCs. The sequence was collected from a man in his forties in good health and CMV-seronegative. This CDR3 is CASSIELAGFYEQYF. The CDR3 bases are TGTGCCAGTAGTATAGAGCTAGCGGGATTCTACGAGCAGTACTTC.